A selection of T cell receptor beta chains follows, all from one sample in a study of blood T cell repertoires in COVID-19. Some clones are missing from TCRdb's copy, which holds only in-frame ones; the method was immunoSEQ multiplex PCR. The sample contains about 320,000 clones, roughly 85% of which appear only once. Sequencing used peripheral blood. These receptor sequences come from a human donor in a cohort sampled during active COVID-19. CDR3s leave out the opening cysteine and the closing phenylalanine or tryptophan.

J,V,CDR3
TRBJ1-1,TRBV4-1,ASSVALDRATEAF
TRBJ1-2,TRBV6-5,ASSQNTGTQEGYT
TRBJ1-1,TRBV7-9,ASSLEGRETEAF
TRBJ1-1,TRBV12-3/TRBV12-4,ASSGQAVAF
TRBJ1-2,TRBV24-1,ATSDPLQGDGYT
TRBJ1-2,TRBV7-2,ASSTPTGTPYT
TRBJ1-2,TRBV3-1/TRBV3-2,ASSQQSRDYGYT
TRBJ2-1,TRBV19,ASASSGGIYNEQF
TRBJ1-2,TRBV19,ASSGGRVDYGYT
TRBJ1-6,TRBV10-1,ASSESTSSYNSPLH
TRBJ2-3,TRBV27,ASSAGTEGTDTQY
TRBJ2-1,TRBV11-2,ASSARTSGNEQF
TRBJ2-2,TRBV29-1,SPPFPRGTGNTGELF
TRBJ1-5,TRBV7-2,ASSLAGSARGSQH
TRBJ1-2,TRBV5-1,ASSTLQGARVYGYT
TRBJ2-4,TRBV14,ASSGLNRENIQY
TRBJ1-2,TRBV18,ASSPVGTGTDGYT
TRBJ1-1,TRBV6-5,ASSNRVNTEAF
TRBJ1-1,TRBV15,ATSRGDFPDTEAF
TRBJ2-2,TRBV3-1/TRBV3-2,ASSQRTSGNTGELF
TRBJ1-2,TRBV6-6,ASSYSPGAGYT
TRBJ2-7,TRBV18,ASSPVGQGYEQY
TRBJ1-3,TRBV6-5,ASSYQGAKFGNTIY